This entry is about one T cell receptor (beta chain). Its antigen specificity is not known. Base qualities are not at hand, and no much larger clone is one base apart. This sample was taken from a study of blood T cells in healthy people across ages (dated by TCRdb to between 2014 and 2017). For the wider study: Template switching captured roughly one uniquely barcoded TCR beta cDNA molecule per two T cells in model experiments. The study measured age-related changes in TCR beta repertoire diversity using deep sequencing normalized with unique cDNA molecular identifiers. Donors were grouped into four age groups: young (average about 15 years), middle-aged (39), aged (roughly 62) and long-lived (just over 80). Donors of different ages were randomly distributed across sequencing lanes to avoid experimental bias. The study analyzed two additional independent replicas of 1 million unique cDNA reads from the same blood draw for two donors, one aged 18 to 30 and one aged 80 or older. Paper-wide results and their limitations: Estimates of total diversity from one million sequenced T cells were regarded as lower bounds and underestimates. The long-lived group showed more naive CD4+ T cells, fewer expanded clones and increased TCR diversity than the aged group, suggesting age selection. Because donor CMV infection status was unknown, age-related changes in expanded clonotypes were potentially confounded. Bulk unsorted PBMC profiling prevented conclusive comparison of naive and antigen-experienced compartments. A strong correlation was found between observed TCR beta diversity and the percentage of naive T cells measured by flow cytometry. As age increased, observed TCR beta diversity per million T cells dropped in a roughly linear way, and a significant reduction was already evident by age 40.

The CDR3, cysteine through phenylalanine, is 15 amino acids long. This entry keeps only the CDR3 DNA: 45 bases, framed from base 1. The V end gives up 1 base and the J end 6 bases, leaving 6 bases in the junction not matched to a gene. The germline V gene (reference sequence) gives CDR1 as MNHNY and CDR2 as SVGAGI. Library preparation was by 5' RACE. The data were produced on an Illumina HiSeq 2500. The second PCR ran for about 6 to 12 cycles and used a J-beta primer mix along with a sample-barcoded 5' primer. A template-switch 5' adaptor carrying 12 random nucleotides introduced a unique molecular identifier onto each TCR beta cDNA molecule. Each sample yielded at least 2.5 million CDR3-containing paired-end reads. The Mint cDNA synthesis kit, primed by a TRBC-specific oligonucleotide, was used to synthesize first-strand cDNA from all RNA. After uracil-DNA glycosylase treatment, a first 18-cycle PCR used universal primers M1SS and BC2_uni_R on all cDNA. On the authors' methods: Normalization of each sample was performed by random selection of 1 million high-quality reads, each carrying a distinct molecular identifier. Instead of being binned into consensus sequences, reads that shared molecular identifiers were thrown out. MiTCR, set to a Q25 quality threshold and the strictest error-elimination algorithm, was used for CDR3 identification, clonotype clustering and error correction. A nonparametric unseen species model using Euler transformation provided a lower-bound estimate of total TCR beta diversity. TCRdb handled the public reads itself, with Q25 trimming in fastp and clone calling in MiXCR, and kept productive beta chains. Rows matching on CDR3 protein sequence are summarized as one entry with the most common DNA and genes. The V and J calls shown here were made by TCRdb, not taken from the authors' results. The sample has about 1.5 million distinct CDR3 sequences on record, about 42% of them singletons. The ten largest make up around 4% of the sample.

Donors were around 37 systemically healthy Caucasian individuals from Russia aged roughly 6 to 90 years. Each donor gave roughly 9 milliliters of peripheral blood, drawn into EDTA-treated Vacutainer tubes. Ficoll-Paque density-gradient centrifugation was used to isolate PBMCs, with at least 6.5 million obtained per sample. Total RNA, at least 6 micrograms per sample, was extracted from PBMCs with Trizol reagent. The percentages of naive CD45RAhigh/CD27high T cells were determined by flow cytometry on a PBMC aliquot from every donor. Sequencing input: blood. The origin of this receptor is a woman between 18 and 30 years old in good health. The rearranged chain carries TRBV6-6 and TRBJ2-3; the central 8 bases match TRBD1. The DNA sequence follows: TGTGCCAGCAGTTACTATCGGGACAGGCAGGATACGCAGTATTTT. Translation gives CASSYYRDRQDTQYF.